A selection of T cell receptor beta chains follows, all from one sample in a study of T cell responses to AZD1222 COVID-19 vaccine. This table comes from immunoSEQ multiplex PCR, and its TCRdb copy is limited to in-frame clones, with some not included. The profile shows about 60,000 clones, about 89% of them singletons. The source was peripheral blood, collected 28 days after the second dose of the MenACWY control vaccine. The receptors shown here come from an adult who received the MenACWY meningococcal vaccine as a control. CDR3s include the opening cysteine and the closing phenylalanine or tryptophan. D genes are given only for firm matches. A clone size is listed for some rows: how often the clone was seen (once, few, many), or a class if it is expanded.

once,TRBV15,.,TRBJ2-1,CATAEGSSYNEQFF,TGTGCCACCGCTGAAGGGAGCTCCTACAATGAGCAGTTCTTC
.,TRBV19,.,TRBJ1-1,CASRPQGGTEAFF,TGTGCCAGTAGGCCCCAGGGTGGAACTGAAGCTTTCTTT
.,TRBV6-1,TRBD1,TRBJ1-6,CASSDRGRFFSPLHF,TGTGCCAGCAGTGACAGGGGGCGTTTTTTTTCACCCCTCCACTTT
.,TRBV11-2,.,TRBJ2-1,CASSSGVGNEQFF,TGTGCCAGCAGCTCGGGAGTGGGAAATGAGCAGTTCTTC
.,TRBV18,TRBD1,TRBJ1-1,CASSPTGVAEAFF,TGTGCCAGCTCACCCACAGGGGTGGCTGAAGCTTTCTTT
.,TRBV19,.,TRBJ2-5,CASSTPGPQETQYF,TGTGCCAGTAGTACCCCGGGCCCTCAAGAGACCCAGTACTTC
.,TRBV12-3/TRBV12-4,.,TRBJ2-5,CASSLGRRETQYF,TGTGCCAGCAGTCTAGGGCGACGAGAGACCCAGTACTTC
.,TRBV7-2,.,TRBJ2-7,CASSLGGIGTYEQYF,TGTGCCAGCAGCTTAGGAGGGATCGGTACCTACGAGCAGTACTTC
.,TRBV7-2,.,TRBJ2-1,CASSPQGASGTPRQFF,TGTGCCAGCAGCCCACAGGGGGCTAGCGGGACCCCGCGGCAGTTCTTC
.,TRBV27,.,TRBJ1-1,CASSLGGREAFF,TGTGCCAGCAGTTTAGGGGGACGTGAAGCTTTCTTT
.,TRBV19,.,TRBJ1-5,CASRVPGGQPQHF,TGTGCCAGTAGGGTACCGGGAGGCCAGCCCCAGCATTTT
.,TRBV6-5,.,TRBJ2-2,CASNKWSGELFF,TGTGCCAGCAATAAATGGAGCGGGGAGCTGTTTTTT
.,TRBV9,.,TRBJ1-1,CASSRGTEAFF,TGTGCCAGCAGCAGGGGCACTGAAGCTTTCTTT
.,TRBV20-1,TRBD2,TRBJ2-1,CSASGGRENEQFF,TGCAGTGCTAGTGGCGGGAGGGAGAATGAGCAGTTCTTC
.,TRBV27,TRBD1,TRBJ1-2,CASSRWDTGGEGYTF,TGTGCCAGCAGCCGATGGGATACAGGGGGAGAGGGCTACACCTTC
.,TRBV2,.,TRBJ1-2,CASSEAKLGGYTF,TGTGCCAGCAGTGAGGCAAAACTGGGTGGCTACACCTTC
.,TRBV5-4,.,TRBJ2-7,CASSLTLHSRSYEQYF,TGTGCCAGCAGCTTAACGCTTCACTCACGTTCCTACGAGCAGTACTTC
.,TRBV30,.,TRBJ2-7,CAWSVLGEQYF,TGTGCCTGGAGTGTACTTGGGGAGCAGTACTTC
.,TRBV2,.,TRBJ2-5,CASSPSRGGKETQYF,TGTGCCAGCAGTCCTTCCAGGGGGGGGAAAGAGACCCAGTACTTC
.,TRBV12-3/TRBV12-4,.,TRBJ2-5,CASSPEETQYF,TGTGCCAGCAGCCCGGAAGAGACCCAGTACTTC
.,TRBV7-9,.,TRBJ1-6,CASSSRQTFILNSPLHF,TGTGCCAGCAGCTCCCGACAGACCTTTATATTGAATTCACCCCTCCACTTT
.,TRBV19,.,TRBJ1-6,CATRAQIHF,TGTGCCACCCGGGCCCAAATCCACTTT
.,TRBV19,.,TRBJ1-4,CASSTRGAQPLLATNEKLFF,TGTGCCAGTAGTACCCGGGGGGCCCAACCCCTGCTGGCAACTAATGAAAAACTGTTTTTT
.,TRBV19,.,TRBJ2-4,CASSTVTLAKNIQYF,TGTGCCAGTAGTACCGTGACACTAGCCAAAAACATTCAGTACTTC
.,TRBV28,.,TRBJ1-6,CASSLDSGTSPLHF,TGTGCCAGCAGTCTCGACAGCGGGACCTCACCCCTCCACTTT
.,TRBV23-1,.,TRBJ1-2,CASSQSGVYGYTF,TGCGCCAGCAGTCAATCCGGGGTCTATGGCTACACCTTC
.,TRBV14,.,TRBJ2-1,CASSQGTAPNYNEQFF,TGTGCCAGCAGCCAAGGGACGGCCCCCAACTACAATGAGCAGTTCTTC
.,TRBV19,TRBD1,TRBJ2-7,CASSLSTGVSYEQYF,TGTGCCAGTAGTCTGTCCACAGGGGTGTCCTACGAGCAGTACTTC
once,TRBV10-3,TRBD2,TRBJ2-5,CATRSWVGLAPGGETQYF,TGTGCCACCCGCTCGTGGGTGGGACTAGCACCTGGGGGGGAGACCCAGTACTTC
.,TRBV19,.,TRBJ1-5,CASLPLGQPDNQPQHF,TGTGCCAGTCTACCACTGGGGCAGCCCGATAATCAGCCCCAGCATTTT
.,TRBV27,.,TRBJ2-7,CASSSRGRYEQYF,TGTGCCAGCAGTTCCCGCGGTCGCTACGAGCAGTACTTC
.,TRBV7-2,.,TRBJ2-5,CASSLASGETQYF,TGTGCCAGCAGCTTAGCATCTGGCGAGACCCAGTACTTC
.,TRBV27,TRBD2,TRBJ2-7,CASSLSGLAHYEQYF,TGTGCCAGCAGTTTATCAGGACTAGCTCACTACGAGCAGTACTTC
.,TRBV4-1,.,TRBJ1-2,CASSQDLSPGGYTF,TGCGCCAGCAGCCAAGATTTGTCTCCAGGTGGCTACACCTTC
.,TRBV7-9,TRBD2,TRBJ2-7,CASLSGSRDEQYF,TGTGCCAGCCTTAGCGGGAGCAGGGACGAGCAGTACTTC
.,TRBV5-1,TRBD2,TRBJ2-5,CASSLAPGGAGQETQYF,TGCGCCAGCAGCTTGGCTCCCGGGGGGGCGGGACAAGAGACCCAGTACTTC
.,TRBV11-3,.,TRBJ2-1,CASSLAGWGNNEQFF,TGTGCCAGCAGCTTAGCAGGGTGGGGAAATAATGAGCAGTTCTTC
.,TRBV19,.,TRBJ2-7,CASSIGGTYEQYF,TGTGCCAGTAGTATCGGCGGGACCTACGAGCAGTACTTC
.,TRBV11-3,TRBD2,TRBJ2-1,CASSPTSGRVNEQFF,TGTGCCAGCAGCCCGACTAGCGGGAGGGTGAATGAGCAGTTCTTC
.,TRBV7-2,.,TRBJ1-2,CASSLGTQGRLYGYTF,TGTGCCAGCAGCTTAGGGACCCAGGGCAGACTCTATGGCTACACCTTC
.,TRBV7-4,.,TRBJ1-5,CASSLEFGSPYQPQHF,TGTGCCAGCAGCTTAGAGTTTGGGTCGCCCTATCAGCCCCAGCATTTT
.,TRBV27,.,TRBJ1-2,CASSFGGFYGYTF,TGTGCCAGCAGTTTCGGGGGGTTCTATGGCTACACCTTC
.,TRBV3-1/TRBV3-2,.,TRBJ1-3,CASSPRVHSGNTIYF,TGTGCCAGCAGCCCCAGGGTGCACTCTGGAAACACCATATATTTT
.,TRBV3-1/TRBV3-2,.,TRBJ1-1,CASSQDGGTEAFF,TGTGCCAGCAGCCAAGATGGTGGGACTGAAGCTTTCTTT
.,TRBV28,.,TRBJ2-3,CASNGPGSDTQYF,TGTGCCAGCAATGGCCCGGGATCAGATACGCAGTATTTT
.,TRBV5-4,.,TRBJ2-3,CASSLGGTGADTQYF,TGTGCCAGCAGCCTGGGGGGAACAGGCGCAGATACGCAGTATTTT
few,TRBV5-1,.,TRBJ2-1,CASSSELTDNEQFF,TGCGCCAGCAGCTCAGAGTTAACCGACAATGAGCAGTTCTTC
.,TRBV6-5,TRBD2,TRBJ2-5,CARGTSAQETQYF,TGTGCCAGGGGGACTAGCGCACAAGAGACCCAGTACTTC
.,TRBV25-1,.,TRBJ1-6,CASSERQNNSPLHF,TGTGCCAGCAGTGAAAGGCAGAATAATTCACCCCTCCACTTT
.,TRBV12-3/TRBV12-4,.,TRBJ1-1,CASSRLEYTEAFF,TGTGCCAGCAGCCGCCTGGAGTACACTGAAGCTTTCTTT
.,TRBV11-2,TRBD2,TRBJ2-3,CASILGGSPSSTDTQYF,TGTGCCAGCATCCTGGGGGGGAGCCCTAGTAGCACAGATACGCAGTATTTT
.,TRBV29-1,TRBD2,TRBJ2-3,CSVDPLGLADTDTQYF,TGCAGCGTTGACCCGCTCGGACTAGCGGACACAGATACGCAGTATTTT
.,TRBV6-2/TRBV6-3,TRBD2,TRBJ2-5,CASSYSTSGRTSWETQYF,TGTGCCAGCAGTTACTCGACTAGCGGGAGGACCTCTTGGGAGACCCAGTACTTC
.,TRBV29-1,.,TRBJ1-1,CSATGWDTEAFF,TGCAGCGCTACAGGGTGGGACACTGAAGCTTTCTTT
.,TRBV5-1,.,TRBJ2-7,CASSLQGTQGYEQYF,TGCGCCAGCAGCTTACAGGGGACTCAGGGCTACGAGCAGTACTTC
.,TRBV5-1,.,TRBJ1-6,CASSRGRGDSPLHF,TGCGCCAGCAGTAGGGGCAGGGGTGATTCACCCCTCCACTTT
.,TRBV5-4,.,TRBJ2-7,CASSHLEGTYEQYF,TGTGCCAGCAGCCACCTCGAGGGCACCTACGAGCAGTACTTC
.,TRBV6-5,.,TRBJ1-3,CASTGGGRGNTIYF,TGTGCCAGCACCGGAGGAGGGCGGGGAAACACCATATATTTT
.,TRBV10-2,.,TRBJ2-5,CASSEMETQYF,TGCGCCAGCAGTGAGATGGAGACCCAGTACTTC
.,TRBV10-2,TRBD1,TRBJ2-2,CASISKTAGTVNTGELFF,TGCGCCAGCATATCCAAGACCGCCGGGACAGTTAACACCGGGGAGCTGTTTTTT